This T cell receptor (beta chain) is drawn from a study of T cell responses to AZD1222 COVID-19 vaccine. Study-wide points: There were mostly white British donors and more females than males, and clonal diversity was possibly underestimated.

The method was immunoSEQ multiplex PCR; TCRdb's version includes in-frame clones alone and lacks a portion of them. Here the sample spans about 150,000 clones, approximately 92% being singletons. About this clone: The antigen is undetermined.

Trimming pared 1 base from V and 0 bases from J, leaving 5 bases between. The CDR3 contains 14 residues. The germline gives CDR1 SEHNR, CDR2 FQNEAQ (reference sequence). Source: peripheral blood, taken on day 0 of AZD1222 vaccination. The chain links TRBV7-9 to TRBJ2-3; D remains ambiguous. The sequence derives from an adult in good health. DNA for the CDR3: TGTGCCAGCAGCTTAGGCGCTAGCACAGATACGCAGTATTTT. It yields the protein CASSLGASTDTQYF.